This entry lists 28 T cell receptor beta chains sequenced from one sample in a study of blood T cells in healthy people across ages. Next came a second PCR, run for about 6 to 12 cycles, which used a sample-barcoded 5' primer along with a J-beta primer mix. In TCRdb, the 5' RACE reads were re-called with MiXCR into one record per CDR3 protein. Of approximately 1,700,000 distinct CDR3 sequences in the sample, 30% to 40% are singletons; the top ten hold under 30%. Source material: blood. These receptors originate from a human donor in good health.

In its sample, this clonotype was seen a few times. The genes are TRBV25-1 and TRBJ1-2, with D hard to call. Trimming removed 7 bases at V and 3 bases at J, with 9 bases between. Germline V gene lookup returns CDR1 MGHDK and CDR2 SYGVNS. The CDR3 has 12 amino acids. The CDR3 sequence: CASKDPYYGYTF. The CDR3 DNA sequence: TGTGCCAGCAAAGACCCCTACTATGGCTACACCTTC.

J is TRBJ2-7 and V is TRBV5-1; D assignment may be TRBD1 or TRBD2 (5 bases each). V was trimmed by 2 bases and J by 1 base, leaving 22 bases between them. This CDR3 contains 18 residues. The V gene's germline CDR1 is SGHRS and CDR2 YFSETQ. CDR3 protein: CASSLSGTGRRVSYEQYF. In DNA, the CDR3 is TGCGCCAGCAGCTTATCCGGGACGGGCCGCCGGGTTTCCTACGAGCAGTACTTC.

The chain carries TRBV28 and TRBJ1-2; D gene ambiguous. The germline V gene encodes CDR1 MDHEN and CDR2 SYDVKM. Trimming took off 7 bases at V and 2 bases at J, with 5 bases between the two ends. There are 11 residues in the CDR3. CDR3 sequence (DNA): TGTGCCAGCATGGGGAACTATGGCTACACCTTC. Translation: CASMGNYGYTF.

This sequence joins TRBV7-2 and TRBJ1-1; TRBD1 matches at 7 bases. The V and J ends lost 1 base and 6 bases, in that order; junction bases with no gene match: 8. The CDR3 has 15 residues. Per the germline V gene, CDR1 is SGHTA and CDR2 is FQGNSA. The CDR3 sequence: CASSLGFQGVAEAFF. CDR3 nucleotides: TGTGCCAGCAGCTTAGGTTTTCAGGGGGTGGCTGAAGCTTTCTTT.

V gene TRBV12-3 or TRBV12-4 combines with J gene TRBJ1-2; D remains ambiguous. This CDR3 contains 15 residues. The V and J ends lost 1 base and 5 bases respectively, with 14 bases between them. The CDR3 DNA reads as TGTGCCAGCAGTTTAGACGTGGGGTATAGGTATGGCTACACCTTC. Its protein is CASSLDVGYRYGYTF.

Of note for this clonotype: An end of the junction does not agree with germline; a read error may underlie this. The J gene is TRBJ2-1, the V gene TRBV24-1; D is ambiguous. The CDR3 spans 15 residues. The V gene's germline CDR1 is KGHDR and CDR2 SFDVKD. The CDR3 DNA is TGTGCCGCCAGTGATCAGAGGAATCAATACAATGAGCAGTTCTTC. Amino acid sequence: CAASDQRNQYNEQFF.

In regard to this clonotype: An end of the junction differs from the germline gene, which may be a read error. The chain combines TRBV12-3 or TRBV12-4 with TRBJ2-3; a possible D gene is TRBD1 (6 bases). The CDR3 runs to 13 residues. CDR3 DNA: TGTGCCAGCAGCTCTGGGGGCACAGATGCGCAGTATTTC. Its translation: CASSSGGTDAQYF.

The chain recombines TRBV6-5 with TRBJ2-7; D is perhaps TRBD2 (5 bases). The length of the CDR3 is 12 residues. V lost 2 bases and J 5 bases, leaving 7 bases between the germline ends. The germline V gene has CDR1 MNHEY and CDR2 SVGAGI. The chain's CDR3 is CASSYAGDEQYF. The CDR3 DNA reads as TGTGCCAGCAGTTACGCGGGTGACGAGCAGTACTTC.

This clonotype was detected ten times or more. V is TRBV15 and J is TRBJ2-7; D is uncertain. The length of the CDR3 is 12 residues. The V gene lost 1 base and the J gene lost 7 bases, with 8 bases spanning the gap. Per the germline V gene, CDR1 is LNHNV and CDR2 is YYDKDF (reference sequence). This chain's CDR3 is CATSRAGDEQYF. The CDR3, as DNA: TGTGCCACCAGCAGAGCCGGAGATGAGCAGTACTTC.

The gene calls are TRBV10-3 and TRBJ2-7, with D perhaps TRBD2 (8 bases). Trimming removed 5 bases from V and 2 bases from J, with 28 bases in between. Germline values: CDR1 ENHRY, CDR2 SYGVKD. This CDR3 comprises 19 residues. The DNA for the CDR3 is TGTGCCATCAGTTTAATGGGGGACAGTACCCCGGGAGGGCCCTACGAGCAGTACTTC. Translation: CAISLMGDSTPGGPYEQYF.

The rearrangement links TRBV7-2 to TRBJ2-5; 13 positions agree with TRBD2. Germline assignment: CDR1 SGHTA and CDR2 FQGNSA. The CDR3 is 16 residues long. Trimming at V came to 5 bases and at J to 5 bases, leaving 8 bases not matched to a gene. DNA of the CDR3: TGTGCCAGCAGCATCACTAGCGGGGGGGCCGAGGAGACCCAGTACTTC. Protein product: CASSITSGGAEETQYF.

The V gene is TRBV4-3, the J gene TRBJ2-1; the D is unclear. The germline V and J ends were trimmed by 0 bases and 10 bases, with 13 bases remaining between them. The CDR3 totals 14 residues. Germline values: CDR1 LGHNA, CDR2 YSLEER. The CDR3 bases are TGCGCCAGCAGCCAAGATTCGCGAGCCTACGAGCAGTTCTTC. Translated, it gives CASSQDSRAYEQFF.

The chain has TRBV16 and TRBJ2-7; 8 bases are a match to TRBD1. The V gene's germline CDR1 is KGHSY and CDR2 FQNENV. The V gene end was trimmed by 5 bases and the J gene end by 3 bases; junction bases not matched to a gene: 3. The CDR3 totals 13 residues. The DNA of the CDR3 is TGTGCCAGCAGCTGGACAGGGAACTACGAGCAGTACTTC. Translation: CASSWTGNYEQYF.

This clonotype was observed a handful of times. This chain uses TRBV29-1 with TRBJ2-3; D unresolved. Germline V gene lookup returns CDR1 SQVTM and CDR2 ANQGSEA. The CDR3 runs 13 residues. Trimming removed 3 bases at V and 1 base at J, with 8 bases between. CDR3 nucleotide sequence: TGCAGCGTTGATGGTAGCCGCACAGATACGCAGTATTTT. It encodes CSVDGSRTDTQYF.

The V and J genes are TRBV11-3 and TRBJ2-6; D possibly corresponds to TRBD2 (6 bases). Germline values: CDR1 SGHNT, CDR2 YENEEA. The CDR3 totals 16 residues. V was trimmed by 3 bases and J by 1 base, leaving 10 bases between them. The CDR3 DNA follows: TGTGCCAGCAGCTTCAAGGGACTTTCTGGGGCCAACGTCCTGACTTTC. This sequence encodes CASSFKGLSGANVLTF.

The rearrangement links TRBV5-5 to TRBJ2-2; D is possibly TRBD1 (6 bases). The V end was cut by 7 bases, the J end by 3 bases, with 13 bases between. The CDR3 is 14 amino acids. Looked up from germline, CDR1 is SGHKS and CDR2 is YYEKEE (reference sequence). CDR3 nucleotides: TGTGCCAGCCGTGGGGCAGGGGACACCGGGGAGCTGTTTTTT. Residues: CASRGAGDTGELFF.

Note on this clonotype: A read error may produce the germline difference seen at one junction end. The CDR3 protein is CASSLGQTNYGCTF. The CDR3 bases are TGCGCCAGCAGCTTGGGACAGACCAACTATGGCTGCACCTTC. The V gene is TRBV5-1, the J gene TRBJ1-2; D might be TRBD1 (5 bases). The germline V gene encodes CDR1 SGHRS and CDR2 YFSETQ. The CDR3 is 14 amino acids.

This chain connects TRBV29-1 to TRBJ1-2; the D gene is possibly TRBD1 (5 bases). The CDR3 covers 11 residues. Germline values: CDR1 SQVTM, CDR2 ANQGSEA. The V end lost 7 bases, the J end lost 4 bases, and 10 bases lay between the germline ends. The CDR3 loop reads CSAQGAYGYTF. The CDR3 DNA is TGCAGCGCGCAGGGTGCCTATGGCTACACCTTC.

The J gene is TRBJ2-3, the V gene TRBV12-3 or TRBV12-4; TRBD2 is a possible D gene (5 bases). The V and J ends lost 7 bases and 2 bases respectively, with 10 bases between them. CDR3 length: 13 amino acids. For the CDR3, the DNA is TGTGCCAGCACCTTTAGCGACACAGATACGCAGTATTTT. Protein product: CASTFSDTDTQYF.

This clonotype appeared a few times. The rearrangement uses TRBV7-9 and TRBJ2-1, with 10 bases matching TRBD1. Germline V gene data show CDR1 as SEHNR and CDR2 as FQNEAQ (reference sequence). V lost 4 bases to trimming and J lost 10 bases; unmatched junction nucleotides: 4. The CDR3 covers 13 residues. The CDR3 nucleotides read TGTGCCAGCAGCTCCGGGACAGGGGACGAGCAGTTCTTC. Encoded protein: CASSSGTGDEQFF.

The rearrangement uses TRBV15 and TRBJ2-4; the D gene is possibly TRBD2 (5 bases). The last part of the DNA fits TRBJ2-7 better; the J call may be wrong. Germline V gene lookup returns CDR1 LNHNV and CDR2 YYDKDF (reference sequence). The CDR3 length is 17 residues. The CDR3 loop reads CATSRGSGFGSTYEQYF. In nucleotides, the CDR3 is TGTGCCACCAGCAGAGGATCGGGGTTTGGGTCAACCTACGAGCAGTACTTC.

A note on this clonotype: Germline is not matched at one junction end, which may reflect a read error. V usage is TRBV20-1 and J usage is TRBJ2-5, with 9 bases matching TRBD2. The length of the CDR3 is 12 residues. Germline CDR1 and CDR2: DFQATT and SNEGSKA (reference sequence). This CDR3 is CSARTSVETQYF. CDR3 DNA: TGTAGTGCTAGGACTAGCGTGGAGACCCAGTACTTC.

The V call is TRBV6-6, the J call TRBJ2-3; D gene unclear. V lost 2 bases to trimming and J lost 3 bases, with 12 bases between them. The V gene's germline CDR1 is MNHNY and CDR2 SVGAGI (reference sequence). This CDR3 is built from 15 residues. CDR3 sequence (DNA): TGTGCCAGCAGTTACAAGGCTACCTGGACAGATACGCAGTATTTT. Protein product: CASSYKATWTDTQYF.

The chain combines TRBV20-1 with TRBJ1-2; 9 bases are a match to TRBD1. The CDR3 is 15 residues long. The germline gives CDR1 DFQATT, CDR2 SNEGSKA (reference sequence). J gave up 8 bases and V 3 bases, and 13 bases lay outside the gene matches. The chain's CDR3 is CSASSAQGAGWGYTF. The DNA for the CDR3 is TGCAGTGCTAGTTCAGCACAGGGGGCAGGTTGGGGCTACACCTTC.

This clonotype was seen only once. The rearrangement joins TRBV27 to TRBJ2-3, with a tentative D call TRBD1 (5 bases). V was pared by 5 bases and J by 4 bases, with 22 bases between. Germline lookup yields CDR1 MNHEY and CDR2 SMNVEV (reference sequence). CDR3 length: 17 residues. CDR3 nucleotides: TGTGCCAGCAGTCCAAGGGGATTACCTCCCATACCAGATACGCAGTATTTT. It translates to CASSPRGLPPIPDTQYF.

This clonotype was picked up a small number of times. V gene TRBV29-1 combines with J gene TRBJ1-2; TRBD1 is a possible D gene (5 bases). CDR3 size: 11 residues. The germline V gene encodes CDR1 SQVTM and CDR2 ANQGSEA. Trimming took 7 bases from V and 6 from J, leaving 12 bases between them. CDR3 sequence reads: CSGGREDGYTF. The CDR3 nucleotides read TGCAGCGGAGGCAGGGAGGATGGCTACACCTTC. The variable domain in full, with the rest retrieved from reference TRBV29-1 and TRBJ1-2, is SAVISQKPSRDICQRGTSLTIQCQVDSQVTMMFWYRQQPGQSLTLIATANQGSEATYESGFVIDKFPISRPNLTFSTLTVSNMSPEDSSIYLCSGGREDGYTFGSGTRLTVV.

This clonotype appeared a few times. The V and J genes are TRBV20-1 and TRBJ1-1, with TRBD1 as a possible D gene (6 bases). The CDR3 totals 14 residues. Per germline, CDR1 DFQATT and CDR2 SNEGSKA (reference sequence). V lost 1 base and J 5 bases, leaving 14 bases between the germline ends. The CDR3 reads CSARGGRGGTEAFF. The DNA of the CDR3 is TGCAGTGCTAGAGGGGGCAGGGGAGGTACTGAAGCTTTCTTT.

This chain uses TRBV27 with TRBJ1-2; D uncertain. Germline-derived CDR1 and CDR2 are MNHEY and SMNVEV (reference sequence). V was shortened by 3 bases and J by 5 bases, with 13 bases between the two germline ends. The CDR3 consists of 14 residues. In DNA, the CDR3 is TGTGCCAGCAGTTTCATCGGACCCCAATATGGCTACACCTTC. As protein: CASSFIGPQYGYTF.